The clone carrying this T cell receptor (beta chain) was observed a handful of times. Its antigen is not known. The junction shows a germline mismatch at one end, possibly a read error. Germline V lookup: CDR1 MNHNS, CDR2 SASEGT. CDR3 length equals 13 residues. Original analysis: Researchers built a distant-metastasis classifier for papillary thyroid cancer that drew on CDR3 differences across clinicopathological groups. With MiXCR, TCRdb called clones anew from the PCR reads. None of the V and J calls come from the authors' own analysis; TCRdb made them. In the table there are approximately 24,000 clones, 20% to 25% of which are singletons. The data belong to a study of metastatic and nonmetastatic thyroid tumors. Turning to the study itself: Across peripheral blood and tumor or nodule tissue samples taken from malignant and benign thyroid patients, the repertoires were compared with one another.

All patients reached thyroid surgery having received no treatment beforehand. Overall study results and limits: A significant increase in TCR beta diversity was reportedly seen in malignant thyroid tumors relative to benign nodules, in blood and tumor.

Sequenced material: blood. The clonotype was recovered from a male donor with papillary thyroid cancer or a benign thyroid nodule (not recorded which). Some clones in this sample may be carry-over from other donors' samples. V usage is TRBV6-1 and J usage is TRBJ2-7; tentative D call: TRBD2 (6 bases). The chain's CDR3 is CSSSSGLTFEQYF. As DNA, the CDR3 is TGTTCCAGCAGCTCGGGACTCACCTTCGAGCAGTACTTC.